The 5 T cell receptor beta chains listed next were all sequenced from one sample in a study of identical twins. TCRdb re-called the 5' RACE reads with MiXCR, one entry per CDR3 protein. The sample has about 240,000 distinct CDR3 sequences; 12% are singletons. The data were also submitted as part of a second study, on yellow fever vaccine responses in identical twins.

The sequenced sample was memory (CD45RO+) T cells sorted from blood. The source is a woman younger than 35 in good health.

This chain links TRBV6-1 with TRBJ1-1; possibly TRBD1 for D (5 bases). Germline V CDR1 and CDR2: MNHNS, SASEGT. This CDR3 region has 13 residues. V was cut by 6 bases and J by 6 bases, with 14 bases left in between. The chain's CDR3 is CASSPPGGAEAFF. The CDR3 region has the DNA TGTGCCAGCAGCCCCCCCGGGGGGGCTGAAGCTTTCTTT.

The gene calls are TRBV11-2 and TRBJ2-2, with D perhaps TRBD2 (6 bases). V was clipped by 1 base and J by 4 bases, with 13 bases between them. Per germline, CDR1 SGHAT and CDR2 FQNNGV. The CDR3 runs to 16 residues. The CDR3 region has the DNA TGTGCCAGCAGCTTAGTTAGTAGGAGGGGCACCGGGGAGCTGTTTTTT. Translated: CASSLVSRRGTGELFF.

Only a few counts were recorded for this clonotype. The genes are TRBV19 and TRBJ2-1; D uncertain. The CDR3 has 16 residues. V was trimmed by 4 bases and J by 10 bases, leaving 23 bases between them. The V gene's germline CDR1 is LNHDA and CDR2 SQIVND (reference sequence). This CDR3 reads CASSKAFQSLVREQFF. The CDR3 DNA is TGTGCCAGTAGTAAAGCCTTCCAAAGTTTGGTCCGCGAGCAGTTCTTC.

The chain carries TRBV6-6 and TRBJ1-4; D is unclear. Deletions cut 5 bases from V and 0 bases from J, with 4 bases between. The CDR3 is 13 residues long. Germline CDR1 is MNHNY and CDR2 is SVGAGI (reference sequence). The CDR3 coding sequence is TGTGCCAGCAGTAGACCAACTAATGAAAAACTGTTTTTT. Its translation is CASSRPTNEKLFF.

This clonotype rates as medium-sized. The chain joins TRBV12-3 or TRBV12-4 to TRBJ2-5; TRBD1 matches at 7 bases. Unmatched junction bases numbered 6, after V lost 5 bases and J lost 0 bases. The length of the CDR3 is 15 residues. The CDR3 spells CASSPLGQNQETQYF. CDR3 bases: TGTGCCAGCAGTCCCCTGGGACAGAACCAAGAGACCCAGTACTTC.